Shown below are 16 T cell receptor beta chains from a single sample sequenced in a study of a mutant IDH1 vaccine in newly diagnosed glioma. TCRdb keeps only in-frame clones here, not all; method: immunoSEQ multiplex PCR. The table includes around 120,000 clones, roughly 75% detected once. These receptors' targets are unknown. Time point in this sample: week 11, during vaccination. The content of each vaccine dose was 300 ug of mutant IDH1 20-mer peptide, and topical imiquimod accompanied it. Sequenced material: PBMCs, taken from a glioma patient whose treatment included an IDH1 peptide vaccine. The receptors were gathered from a man in his forties with glioma.

The rearrangement joins TRBV6-5 to TRBJ2-7, with D tentatively TRBD1 (6 bases). Germline V gene data show CDR1 as MNHEY and CDR2 as SVGAGI. The CDR3 runs to 15 residues. The V end lost 7 bases, the J end lost 0 bases, and 16 bases lay between the germline ends. The CDR3 DNA reads TGTGCCAGCACCAGTGGGGGCCTGAGCTCCTACGAGCAGTACTTC. It encodes CASTSGGLSSYEQYF.

This chain joins TRBV4-3 and TRBJ1-1; a possible D gene is TRBD1 (5 bases). Germline CDR1 and CDR2: LGHNA and YSLEER. The CDR3 is 14 amino acids. The ends were cut back, 1 base at V and 5 bases at J, with 11 bases in the middle. The CDR3 bases are TGCGCCAGCAGCCAAGTCCAGGGACGAACTGAAGCTTTCTTT. Translating it yields CASSQVQGRTEAFF.

This clone was seen only a few times. J is TRBJ2-3 and V is TRBV28; 7 nucleotides line up with TRBD2. J gave up 4 bases and V 1 base, and 8 bases lay outside the gene matches. Germline-derived CDR1 and CDR2 are MDHEN and SYDVKM. CDR3 size: 16 residues. Here the CDR3 reads CASSLSTGLRADTQYF. CDR3 sequence (DNA): TGTGCCAGCAGTTTATCGACGGGACTAAGGGCAGATACGCAGTATTTT.

Only a few counts were recorded for this clone. This chain uses TRBV6-1 with TRBJ1-5; 8 positions agree with TRBD1. Germline CDR1 is MNHNS and CDR2 is SASEGT. CDR3 size: 14 residues. V shed 6 bases and J 8 bases; nucleotides not matched to a gene: 9. The CDR3 region is CASRTQGAAKPQHF. The CDR3 bases are TGTGCCAGCAGGACTCAGGGGGCTGCGAAGCCCCAGCATTTT.

The chain combines TRBV7-9 with TRBJ1-2; TRBD1 matches 7 bases. This CDR3 has 11 residues. Germline V lookup: CDR1 SEHNR, CDR2 FQNEAQ (reference sequence). V was clipped by 8 bases and J by 4 bases; unmatched bases: 1. CDR3 nucleotides: TGTGCCAGCGACAGGGCCTATGGCTACACCTTC. Translated, it gives CASDRAYGYTF.

The V gene is TRBV10-3, the J gene TRBJ2-1; D remains unclear. Trimming removed 10 bases at V and 6 bases at J, with 13 bases between. Germline loops: CDR1 ENHRY, CDR2 SYGVKD. The CDR3 has 12 residues. As DNA, the CDR3 is TGTGCCACCCAAACACCCGGCAATGAGCAGTTCTTC. As protein: CATQTPGNEQFF.

J is TRBJ1-2 and V is TRBV21-1. TRBV21-1 is annotated as a pseudogene. The CDR3 runs to 14 residues. CDR3 in DNA: TGTGCCAGCAGCAAAGTGGAAGGGATGGATGGCTACACCTTC. Its protein product is CASSKVEGMDGYTF.

In regard to this clone: At the DNA level, this CDR3 is encoded by other sequences in the same sample as well. The chain uses TRBV5-1 and TRBJ2-7; maybe TRBD1 (6 bases). The CDR3 is 13 amino acids. CDR1 and CDR2 (germline): SGHRS, YFSETQ. The germline V and J ends were trimmed by 4 bases and 5 bases, with 13 bases remaining between them. The CDR3 protein is CASSLTGLDEQYF. In DNA, the CDR3 is TGCGCCAGCAGCCTGACAGGCCTTGACGAGCAGTACTTC.

The V gene is TRBV6-5, the J gene TRBJ2-1; the match to TRBD2 covers 9 bases. Per germline, CDR1 MNHEY and CDR2 SVGAGI. Trimming took 6 bases from V and 3 from J; bases not matched to a gene: 6. The CDR3 is 15 residues long. The CDR3, as DNA: TGTGCCAGCAGACCGCCTAGCGGGAACTACAATGAGCAGTTCTTC. Protein product: CASRPPSGNYNEQFF.

This chain connects TRBV9 to TRBJ2-7; D unresolved. Trimming left V 6 bases short and J 1 base short, with 8 bases between. CDR3 length: 12 amino acids. Germline lookup yields CDR1 SGDLS and CDR2 YYNGEE. CDR3 sequence reads: CASNDGSYEQYF. CDR3 in DNA: TGTGCCAGCAACGACGGGTCCTACGAGCAGTACTTC.

The chain couples TRBV19 to TRBJ2-7, with 8 bases identical to TRBD2. Per germline, CDR1 LNHDA and CDR2 SQIVND (reference sequence). The CDR3 has 15 residues. After removal of 3 bases from V and 0 bases from J, the junction contained 4 bases not matched to a gene. CDR3 nucleotide sequence: TGTGCCAGTAGTATTTCAAGCGGGAGCTCCTACGAGCAGTACTTC. It specifies CASSISSGSSYEQYF.

The CDR3 loop reads CASSIDVTAGRYGYTF. CDR3 DNA sequence: TGTGCCAGTAGTATCGATGTGACAGCGGGCCGCTATGGCTACACCTTC. V and J are TRBV19 and TRBJ1-2, with D possibly matching TRBD1 (5 bases). From germline, CDR1 is LNHDA and CDR2 SQIVND (reference sequence). The CDR3 runs 16 residues. V was clipped by 3 bases and J by 4 bases, with 18 bases between them.

The rearrangement joins TRBV2 to TRBJ2-3; TRBD2 matches at 8 bases. The CDR3 totals 18 residues. The V gene's germline CDR1 is SNHLY and CDR2 FYNNEI. V lost 8 bases and J lost 2; bases outside the gene matches: 18. The CDR3 here is CASPKRGLGSGDTDTQYF. The DNA of the CDR3 is TGTGCCAGCCCAAAAAGGGGACTAGGTAGCGGGGACACAGATACGCAGTATTTT.

This chain connects TRBV2 to TRBJ2-7; TRBD1 aligns across 8 bases. Germline CDR1 and CDR2: SNHLY and FYNNEI. V lost 7 bases, J lost 5 bases, and 7 bases stayed unmatched. The CDR3 sequence is 13 residues long. CDR3 sequence: CASNFQGAHEQYF. Here the CDR3 DNA reads TGTGCCAGCAATTTCCAGGGGGCTCACGAGCAGTACTTC.

The chain employs TRBV7-8 and TRBJ1-2; D remains ambiguous. Trimming took off 4 bases at V and 3 bases at J, with 12 bases between the two ends. CDR3 length: 14 residues. Germline assignment: CDR1 SGHVS and CDR2 FQNEAQ. The CDR3 is CASSSEDGDYGYTF. The CDR3 DNA reads TGTGCCAGCAGCTCAGAGGACGGGGACTATGGCTACACCTTC.

This clone occurred a few times. The chain uses TRBV5-1 and TRBJ1-1; no clear D. Trimming removed 4 bases at V and 1 base at J, with 8 bases between. The CDR3 extends over 13 amino acids. CDR1 and CDR2 from the germline V gene are SGHRS and YFSETQ. As DNA, the CDR3 is TGCGCCAGCAGCGAGGCTGGGAACACTGAAGCTTTCTTT. This encodes CASSEAGNTEAFF.